The sequence of this TCR beta chain was determined in a study of neurological immune-mediated disorders. V lost 1 base and J 4 bases, leaving 11 bases between the germline ends. The CDR3 is 13 amino acids. Germline CDR1 reads DFQATT; CDR2 reads SNEGSKA (reference sequence). TCRdb used MiXCR to reprocess the 5' RACE reads, holding one entry per CDR3 protein. Here the sample spans 53,000 or so distinct CDR3 sequences, approximately 8.4% being singletons. Time point defined: longitudinal time-point 3. A blood bank in Maryland, USA, provided the volunteers who served as healthy controls. This clonotype has a count of ten or more.

The source is a woman in her thirties or forties in good health. V and J are TRBV20-1 and TRBJ2-7, with D unclear. The material sequenced was PBMCs. The CDR3 DNA reads TGCAGTGCTAGAGTGTGGGAACGATACGAGCAGTACTTC. Its protein product is CSARVWERYEQYF.